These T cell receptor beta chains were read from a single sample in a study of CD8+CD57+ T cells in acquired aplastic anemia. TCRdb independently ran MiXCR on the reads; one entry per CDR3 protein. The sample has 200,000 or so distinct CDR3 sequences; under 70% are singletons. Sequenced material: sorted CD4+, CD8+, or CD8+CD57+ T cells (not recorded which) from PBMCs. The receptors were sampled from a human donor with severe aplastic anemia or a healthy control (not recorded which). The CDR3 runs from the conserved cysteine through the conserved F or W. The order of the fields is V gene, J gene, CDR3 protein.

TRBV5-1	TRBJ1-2	CASSDGRDRDSRRDGYTF
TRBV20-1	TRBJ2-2	CSASWSTGELFF
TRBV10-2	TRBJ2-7	CASCDQGPYEQYF
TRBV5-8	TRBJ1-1	CASSLGADNTEAFF
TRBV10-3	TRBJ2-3	CAISLAGGLGTQYF
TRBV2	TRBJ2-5	CASTGGTSGGEETQYF
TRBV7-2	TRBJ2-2	CASSFMNTGELFF
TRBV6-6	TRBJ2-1	CASSEVGTKQFF
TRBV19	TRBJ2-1	CASSRASAYNEQFF
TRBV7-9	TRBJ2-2	CASSQELLAERTGELFF
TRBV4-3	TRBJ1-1	CASSQVEGTVAEAFF
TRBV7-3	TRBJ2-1	CASSPGLAGGFNEQFF
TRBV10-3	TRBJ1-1	CATIPATGMNTEAFF
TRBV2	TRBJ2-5	CASQQGGETQYF
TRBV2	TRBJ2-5	CASRAFGTSGVETQYF
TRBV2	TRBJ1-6	CASSEALQGPTSNSPLHF
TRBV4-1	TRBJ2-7	CASSGQTYEQYF
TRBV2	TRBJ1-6	CASSVRGSSYNSPLHF
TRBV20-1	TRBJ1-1	CSAPTSTGGTEAFF
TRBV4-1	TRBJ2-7	CASSRDDSSYEQYF
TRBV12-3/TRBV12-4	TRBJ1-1	CASRMTGTNTEAFF
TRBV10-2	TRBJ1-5	CASSADGGSYSNQPQHF
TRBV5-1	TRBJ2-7	CASSLVGHGSHEQYF
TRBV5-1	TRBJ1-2	CASSQGGNYGYTF
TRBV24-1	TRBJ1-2	CATSPGRGLGYGYTF
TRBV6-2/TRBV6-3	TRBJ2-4	CASSYSLGARGDIQYF